The 10 T cell receptor beta chains presented below share a single source sample, sequenced in a study of control samples from healthy donors and cancer patients. Clones were read by immunoSEQ multiplex PCR, and TCRdb kept only the in-frame ones, dropping some. The sample lists 150,000 or so clones, around 94% occurring once. The sequenced material came from PBMCs. The source of these receptors is a man in his sixties with colorectal cancer.

The CDR3 DNA reads as TGTGCCATACAGTTCAGCAATCAGCCCCAGCATTTT. Amino acids: CAIQFSNQPQHF. The chain couples TRBV28 to TRBJ1-5; D remains ambiguous. Germline lookup yields CDR1 MDHEN and CDR2 SYDVKM. V gave up 10 bases and J gave up 1 base, with 8 bases separating them. The CDR3 spans 12 residues.

With regard to this clone: Its ends do not fully match the called genes, so a read error is possible. The chain links TRBV30 to TRBJ1-1, with TRBD1 identical over 7 bases. Germline CDR1 is GTSNPN and CDR2 is SVGIG (reference sequence). This CDR3 is 12 amino acids long. The CDR3 DNA sequence: TGTGCCTGGAGTGCCTGGACAGGTGAACCTTTCTTT. Protein: CAWSAWTGEPFF.

The rearrangement links TRBV5-1 to TRBJ2-7, with D possibly TRBD2 on 5 matching bases. The CDR3 loop spans 15 amino acids. V was clipped by 0 bases and J by 3 bases, with 13 bases between them. Germline lookup yields CDR1 SGHRS and CDR2 YFSETQ. The CDR3 is CASSLALAKVYEQYF. The CDR3 DNA is TGCGCCAGCAGCTTGGCCCTAGCAAAAGTCTACGAGCAGTACTTC.

V is TRBV19 and J is TRBJ2-5; possibly TRBD1 for D (6 bases). The germline V gene has CDR1 LNHDA and CDR2 SQIVND (reference sequence). CDR3 length equals 14 residues. The ends were cut back, 4 bases at V and 5 bases at J, with 14 bases in the middle. The CDR3 coding sequence is TGTGCCAGTAGTACCTACAGGGATTGGGAGACCCAGTACTTC. Translation gives CASSTYRDWETQYF.

V and J are TRBV5-8 and TRBJ2-3; D is tentatively TRBD1 or TRBD2 (6 bases each). Deletions cut 2 bases from V and 0 bases from J, with 22 bases between. This CDR3 is built from 19 residues. The germline V gene encodes CDR1 SGHTS and CDR2 YDEGEE. The CDR3 DNA is TGTGCCAGCAGCTTCGGGGAGGTGTCTGGGGGCCTTAGCACAGATACGCAGTATTTT. Its translation: CASSFGEVSGGLSTDTQYF. The variable domain in full, with the rest retrieved from reference TRBV5-8 and TRBJ2-3, is EAGVTQSPTHLIKTRGQQATLRCSPISGHTSVYWYQQALGLGLQFLLWYDEGEERNRGNFPPRFSGRQFPNYSSELNVNALELEDSALYLCASSFGEVSGGLSTDTQYFGPGTRLTVL.

This clone is a singleton in its sample. The chain uses TRBV5-1 and TRBJ1-1; 9 bases fit TRBD1. In germline, CDR1 is SGHRS, CDR2 YFSETQ. V lost 4 bases, J lost 1 base, and 2 bases stayed unmatched. The CDR3 extends over 14 amino acids. CDR3 sequence (DNA): TGCGCCAGCAGCATGGGACAGGGGAACACTGAAGCTTTCTTT. This sequence encodes CASSMGQGNTEAFF.

The J gene is TRBJ1-2, the V gene TRBV4-1; D not resolved. Between the trimmed V and J ends, which lost 4 bases and 6 bases, there was a span of 15 bases. The CDR3 extends over 14 amino acids. The V gene's germline CDR1 is MGHRA and CDR2 YSYEKL. Written as DNA, the CDR3 is TGCGCCAGCAGCCCCACCCGGTACGGCGATGGCTACACCTTC. Encoded protein: CASSPTRYGDGYTF.

This sequence joins TRBV30 and TRBJ2-7, with D hard to call. The CDR3 is 12 residues long. V lost 1 base to trimming and J lost 2 bases, with 6 bases between them. Germline CDR1 is GTSNPN and CDR2 is SVGIG (reference sequence). The DNA of the CDR3 is TGTGCCTGGAGTGAGGTACCCTACGAGCAGTACTTC. Translating it yields CAWSEVPYEQYF. The variable domain in full, completed from reference TRBV30 and TRBJ2-7, reads SQTIHQWPATLVQPVGSPLSLECTVEGTSNPNLYWYRQAAGRGLQLLFYSVGIGQISSEVPQNLSASRPQDRQFILSSKKLLLSDSGFYLCAWSEVPYEQYFGPGTRLTVT.

The rearrangement joins TRBV29-1 to TRBJ1-1, with D possibly being TRBD1 (6 bases). Trimming took off 5 bases at V and 1 base at J, with 11 bases between the two ends. The CDR3 length is 13 residues. Germline values: CDR1 SQVTM, CDR2 ANQGSEA. Here the CDR3 reads CSVNRQENTEAFF. The CDR3 region has the DNA TGCAGCGTTAATAGACAGGAGAACACTGAAGCTTTCTTT.

The rearrangement uses TRBV27 and TRBJ2-5; D remains unclear. The CDR3 is 15 amino acids. Per germline, CDR1 MNHEY and CDR2 SMNVEV (reference sequence). Trimming stripped 5 bases from V and 1 base from J, with 14 bases between. The CDR3 coding sequence is TGTGCCAGCAGTCCCCGGATCCGAAGCCAAGAGACCCAGTACTTC. Translating it yields CASSPRIRSQETQYF.